This T cell receptor beta chain was documented in a study of cytomegalovirus exposure and HLA in healthy donors. A note on this clone: Its antigen remains unknown.

The PCR made use of 60 Vbeta and 13 Jbeta primers. Data came from immunoSEQ multiplex PCR; TCRdb stores just in-frame clones and leaves some out. The table shows about 90,000 clones, with around 76% occurring only once. After removal of 4 bases from V and 9 bases from J, the junction contained 7 bases not matched to a gene. CDR3 length: 15 residues. Germline V lookup: CDR1 MGHDK, CDR2 SYGVNS. Study-wide points: Owing to their indistinguishability, certain V segments, notably TRBV6-2 and TRBV6-3, were excluded.

The TCR comes from a woman aged 60-75 years in good health and CMV-seropositive. The sequencing sample was made of PBMCs. The chain joins TRBV25-1 to TRBJ1-6, with TRBD1 matching over 9 bases. Written as DNA, the CDR3 is TGTGCCAGCAGTGGAATACAGGGGGCGGGTTCACCCCTCCACTTT. Translated, it gives CASSGIQGAGSPLHF.